The entry that follows covers one TCR beta chain sequence. CDR1 and CDR2 from the germline V gene are MNHEY and SMNVEV (reference sequence). The CDR3 contains 18 residues. Trimming took 4 bases from V and 2 from J, leaving 22 bases between them. This record comes from a study of patients and donors after allogeneic stem cell transplantation. TCRdb re-called the RT-PCR reads with MiXCR, one entry per CDR3 protein. The sample lists about a million distinct CDR3 sequences; more than 15% were seen once. The TCR originated in a human donor who was either an allogeneic HSCT recipient or a stem cell or donor lymphocyte infusion donor (not recorded which). It is not recorded whose cells these are; they may come from a transplant donor. V and J are TRBV27 and TRBJ2-3; D possibly uses TRBD1 or TRBD2 (6 bases each). What was sequenced was blood, either unsorted or a sorted T cell fraction (not recorded which). CDR3 region: CASSSGAKGKRLTDTQYF. As DNA, the CDR3 is TGTGCCAGCAGTTCGGGGGCAAAAGGGAAGCGACTCACAGATACGCAGTATTTT.